These T cell receptor beta chains were read from a single sample in a study of blood T cell repertoires in COVID-19. Using immunoSEQ multiplex PCR, the repertoire was profiled, and TCRdb retains in-frame clones only, with some absent. This table holds around 38,000 clones, about 85% found once. Sequencing was done on a sample of peripheral blood. The receptors here all came from a man in his 60s with COVID-19, enrolled during active disease. Each CDR3 is given with its conserved first and last residue. Fields, in order: J gene, clone size, D gene, V gene, CDR3 protein, CDR3 DNA. D genes are given only for firm matches. Clone size is not always given. Where it is, it says once, few, many or a class for expanded clones.

J: TRBJ1-5
size: NA
D: NA
V: TRBV28
CDR3: CATTSFVPDSNQPQHF
DNA: TGTGCCACCACCAGTTTCGTCCCCGATAGCAATCAGCCCCAGCATTTT

J: TRBJ2-2
size: NA
D: TRBD1
V: TRBV19
CDR3: CASSTGQAGELFF
DNA: TGTGCCAGTAGTACGGGACAGGCCGGGGAGCTGTTTTTT

J: TRBJ1-1
size: NA
D: NA
V: TRBV18
CDR3: CASSPFQVMNTEAFF
DNA: TGTGCCAGCTCACCATTCCAGGTCATGAACACTGAAGCTTTCTTT

J: TRBJ1-2
size: NA
D: TRBD1
V: TRBV5-6
CDR3: CASSLERGRNYGYTF
DNA: TGTGCCAGCAGCTTGGAAAGGGGGCGCAACTATGGCTACACCTTC

J: TRBJ2-3
size: NA
D: TRBD2
V: TRBV4-3
CDR3: CASSQNSGSSAGTDTQYF
DNA: TGCGCCAGCAGCCAGAATAGCGGGAGTTCGGCCGGAACAGATACGCAGTATTTT

J: TRBJ1-2
size: NA
D: NA
V: TRBV28
CDR3: CASSRPEMVSGYTF
DNA: TGTGCCAGCAGCCGCCCGGAGATGGTATCTGGCTACACCTTC

J: TRBJ1-5
size: NA
D: NA
V: TRBV7-9
CDR3: CASSLDSQPQHF
DNA: TGTGCCAGCAGCTTGGACTCCCAGCCCCAGCATTTT

J: TRBJ1-4
size: NA
D: NA
V: TRBV5-1
CDR3: CASSATWGQGNEKLFF
DNA: TGCGCCAGCAGCGCTACGTGGGGGCAGGGTAATGAAAAACTGTTTTTT

J: TRBJ1-4
size: NA
D: NA
V: TRBV28
CDR3: CASTNSGGSNEKLFF
DNA: TGTGCCAGCACTAACTCCGGGGGGTCTAATGAAAAACTGTTTTTT

J: TRBJ1-2
size: NA
D: TRBD1
V: TRBV9
CDR3: CASSVIDGDRLNYGYTF
DNA: TGTGCCAGCAGCGTGATCGACGGGGACAGACTTAACTATGGCTACACCTTC

J: TRBJ2-5
size: once
D: TRBD1
V: TRBV4-1
CDR3: CASSQWGQGKEETQYF
DNA: TGCGCCAGCAGCCAGTGGGGACAGGGGAAAGAAGAGACCCAGTACTTC

J: TRBJ2-1
size: NA
D: TRBD2
V: TRBV28
CDR3: CASISGRAYSNREQFF
DNA: TGTGCCAGCATTAGCGGGAGGGCCTATAGCAACCGTGAGCAGTTCTTC

J: TRBJ1-6
size: NA
D: NA
V: TRBV4-1
CDR3: CASSQGGTGPNSPLHF
DNA: TGCGCCAGCAGCCAAGGGGGAACAGGGCCGAATTCACCCCTCCACTTT

J: TRBJ2-1
size: NA
D: NA
V: TRBV27
CDR3: CASSLSENNEQFF
DNA: TGTGCCAGCAGTTTATCGGAGAACAATGAGCAGTTCTTC

J: TRBJ1-2
size: NA
D: TRBD1
V: TRBV11-2
CDR3: CASSSRDRYYGYTF
DNA: TGTGCCAGCAGCTCCCGGGACAGATACTATGGCTACACCTTC

J: TRBJ1-1
size: NA
D: NA
V: TRBV2
CDR3: CASSEGGRGTEAFF
DNA: TGTGCCAGCAGTGAAGGGGGCCGTGGCACTGAAGCTTTCTTT

J: TRBJ1-2
size: once
D: NA
V: TRBV3-1/TRBV3-2
CDR3: CASSQPPRHGYTF
DNA: TGTGCCAGCAGCCAACCCCCCAGACACGGCTACACCTTC

J: TRBJ1-4
size: NA
D: TRBD1
V: TRBV5-1
CDR3: CASSRGQGNEKLFF
DNA: TGCGCCAGCAGTCGGGGACAGGGGAATGAAAAACTGTTTTTT

J: TRBJ2-7
size: NA
D: NA
V: TRBV4-2
CDR3: CASSQEGVGGGGGEQYF
DNA: TGTGCCAGCAGCCAAGAGGGAGTAGGGGGGGGAGGCGGCGAGCAGTACTTC

J: TRBJ2-5
size: NA
D: TRBD2
V: TRBV10-2
CDR3: CASSLAGETQYF
DNA: TGCGCCAGCAGTCTAGCGGGAGAGACCCAGTACTTC

J: TRBJ2-2
size: NA
D: TRBD2
V: TRBV7-9
CDR3: CASSLVSGTVNGELFF
DNA: TGTGCCAGCAGCTTAGTCAGCGGGACGGTGAACGGGGAGCTGTTTTTT

J: TRBJ2-7
size: NA
D: TRBD2
V: TRBV18
CDR3: CASSNGPPSGRTYEQYF
DNA: TGTGCCAGCTCTAACGGACCGCCGAGCGGGAGGACCTACGAGCAGTACTTC

J: TRBJ1-5
size: NA
D: NA
V: TRBV7-8
CDR3: CASSLVFGQPQHF
DNA: TGTGCCAGCAGCTTAGTGTTCGGTCAGCCCCAGCATTTT

J: TRBJ1-2
size: NA
D: TRBD1
V: TRBV18
CDR3: CASSAGTGFDGYTF
DNA: TGTGCCAGCTCCGCCGGGACAGGGTTTGATGGCTACACCTTC

J: TRBJ2-7
size: once
D: NA
V: TRBV28
CDR3: CASSLSGGSYEQYF
DNA: TGTGCCAGCAGCTTGTCCGGGGGATCCTACGAGCAGTACTTC